These T cell receptor beta chains were read from a single sample in a study of cytomegalovirus exposure and HLA in healthy donors. This table comes from immunoSEQ multiplex PCR, and its TCRdb copy is limited to in-frame clones, with some not included. The profile shows 200,000 to 250,000 clones, roughly 84% of them singletons. Sequencing input: PBMCs. The receptor source for this set is a woman under 30 in good health and CMV-seropositive. CDR3s include the opening cysteine and the closing phenylalanine or tryptophan.

>TRBJ2-5|TRBV7-3
CASSLGLAGETQYF
>TRBJ1-2|TRBV18
CASSPGTGVPYGYTF
>TRBJ2-7|TRBV19
CASSMLLAGDEQYF
>TRBJ2-3|TRBV7-2
CASSLALGGTDTQYF
>TRBJ2-3|TRBV6-5
CASKDRGSTDTQYF
>TRBJ2-3|TRBV30
CAWRGLSLTDTQYF
>TRBJ2-2|TRBV6-1
CASTAIQGNTGELFF
>TRBJ2-3|TRBV10-2
CASNRQGADTQYF
>TRBJ2-7|TRBV28
CASSLAGNYEQYF
>TRBJ1-1|TRBV5-1
CASSLEPTGSTEAFF
>TRBJ2-5|TRBV6-6
CASRGGLAGGATQYF
>TRBJ1-1|TRBV6-1
CASSETGANTEAFF
>TRBJ2-3|TRBV5-1
CASRAGVPDTQYF
>TRBJ1-1|TRBV10-2
CASSGTGRGNTEAFF
>TRBJ2-7|TRBV6-5
CASSYSRDKVSYEQYF
>TRBJ1-5|TRBV10-3
CAISTTDSNQPQHF
>TRBJ2-5|TRBV7-9
CASSYRDNQETQYF
>TRBJ2-7|TRBV20-1
CSALTYEQYF
>TRBJ2-7|TRBV27
CASRTAGTGDLEQYF
>TRBJ2-5|TRBV7-9
CASSFGLAGMQETQYF
>TRBJ2-6|TRBV9
CASSVASWDRRSGANVLTF
>TRBJ1-1|TRBV27
CASSPLGTGGTGNTEAFF